The source of this TCR beta chain is a study of T-cell memory formation after mild COVID-19 (dated by TCRdb to 2020 to 2022). Study-wide context: Most TCR sequence clusters were specific to one of the two donors. Longitudinal TCRalpha and TCRbeta repertoire sequencing tracked T-cell clones expanding and contracting after mild COVID-19 in a couple of donors. Two young, previously healthy adult volunteers made up the cohort, one male and one female. The paper's findings and limits, for the study overall: Clones contracting from day 15 to 85 had balanced CD4/CD8 phenotypes, while a second wave expanding from day 15 to 37 was biased towards CD4+. The study included only a couple of mild cases, and larger cohorts that include severe cases with pre-infection samples were judged to be necessary. The second-wave clones that peaked on day 37 were not confirmed to be SARS-CoV-2 specific. The detection of some responding clones in pre-infection memory suggests that pre-existing cross-reactive memory T cells joined the SARS-CoV-2 response. Contracting CD4+ clones appeared mostly in the CM and EM memory subsets, whereas CD8+ clones were enriched in EMRA.

As for this clonotype: The specificity of this receptor is unknown. Per-nucleotide qualities are absent, and no much larger clonotype sits a single base away.

The germline V end is reduced by 6 bases and the J end by 2 bases; junction bases left unmatched: 9. The CDR3 contains 15 residues, cysteine and phenylalanine counted. The CDR3 DNA has 45 bases and is translated from base 1. The germline V gene supplies CDR1 MNHEY and CDR2 SVGEGT. Sequencing took place on an Illumina NovaSeq 6000. TCRalpha and TCRbeta cDNA libraries were constructed by 5'RACE with constant-segment primers, with sample barcodes and unique molecular identifiers being introduced. RNA was extracted from every sample with Trizol reagent. Libraries were amplified in two PCR steps, with a second sample barcode and Illumina TruSeq adapters added in the second step. Sequencing of libraries was performed on an Illumina NovaSeq with 2 x 150 bp paired-end reads. From the authors' description of their analysis: Reads were demultiplexed and collapsed into UMI-guided consensus sequences with migec v1.2.7. With mixcr v2.1.11, UMI consensuses were aligned to TRA and TRB V and J templates and assembled into clonotypes. Expanded or contracted clonotypes were those called significant by both edgeR and NoisET, with noise models trained on biological replicates. For edgeR calls, the cutoffs were a false discovery rate-adjusted p below 0.01 and a log2 fold-change threshold of 1. As an exploratory analysis of dynamics, PCA with hierarchical clustering was applied to max-normalized trajectories of the 1000 most abundant clonotypes. Separately sequenced CD4+ and CD8+ repertoires were used to assign a CD4 or CD8 phenotype to each responding clone. The raw public reads went through TCRdb reprocessing: fastp at Q25, MiXCR clone calling, in-frame beta chains kept. Here each entry gathers all rows of one CDR3 protein and keeps the most common genes and DNA. The V and J calls reflect TCRdb's pipeline rather than the authors' work. In this sample the table shows some 54,000 distinct CDR3 sequences, more than 8% of which occur a single time. The ten largest clonotypes hold 1.2% of the sample.

Ficoll-Paque density gradient centrifugation was used to isolate PBMCs. The sequence links TRBV6-2 or TRBV6-3 to TRBJ1-1; 7 of the junction bases match TRBD1. The receptor was derived from a man between 18 and 35 years old who had mild COVID-19 (a few samples of this study predate the infection). The sample titles of this study are shuffled in the database, so cell type and time point are left out; the donor was told from shared clones. Sequenced input: PBMCs or a T cell subset sorted from them (not recorded which). The CDR3 amino acid sequence is: CASSLTGLLNTEAFF. The DNA is as follows: TGTGCCAGCAGCCTGACAGGGTTGCTAAACACTGAAGCTTTCTTT.